A selection of T cell receptor beta chains follows, all from one sample in a study of molecular identifiers for immune sequencing clone quantification. MiXCR, applied by TCRdb to the PCR reads, yields one record per CDR3 protein. This sample has some 100,000 distinct CDR3 sequences, with approximately 40% found just once. Sequencing was done on a sample of naive CD8+ T cells from blood, with Jurkat cell RNA spiked in. The receptors stem from a human donor in good health. Some libraries in this study had Jurkat cell RNA spiked in. CDR3s include the opening cysteine and the closing phenylalanine or tryptophan. A D gene is named only where the DNA matches it firmly. Clone sizes are given selectively: once, few, many, or a class where the clone is expanded.

V	J	size	length	D	CDR3	DNA
TRBV4-2	TRBJ1-2	few	11	.	CASSPGYGYTF	TGTGCCAGCAGCCCTGGCTATGGCTACACCTTC
TRBV5-3	TRBJ2-2	.	15	TRBD2	CASSYGTSDTGELFF	TGTGCCAGCAGCTACGGGACTAGCGATACCGGGGAGCTGTTTTTT
TRBV6-2/TRBV6-3	TRBJ2-3	many	13	TRBD1	CASRDRATDTQYF	TGTGCCAGCAGGGACAGGGCTACAGATACGCAGTATTTT
TRBV16	TRBJ2-7	.	13	TRBD1	CASGDRGRYELYF	TGTGCCAGCGGAGACAGGGGGCGATACGAGCTGTACTTC
TRBV9	TRBJ2-7	many	16	.	CASSVARMTGRHEQYF	TGTGCCAGCAGCGTAGCTCGTATGACAGGGAGGCACGAGCAGTACTTC
TRBV28	TRBJ2-7	.	17	.	CASSLGVPLPSSYEQYF	TGTGCCAGCAGTTTAGGGGTTCCTCTTCCCAGCTCCTACGAGCAGTACTTC
TRBV20-1	TRBJ2-3	.	19	TRBD1	CSASVETGTADASTDTQYF	TGCAGTGCTAGTGTAGAGACAGGGACAGCGGATGCTAGCACAGATACGCAGTATTTT
TRBV6-2/TRBV6-3	TRBJ2-7	few	14	TRBD1	CASRRTGRFYEQYF	TGTGCCAGCAGACGGACAGGGCGTTTCTACGAGCAGTACTTC
TRBV7-9	TRBJ1-1	many	10	.	CAVTNTEAFF	TGTGCCGTCACAAACACTGAAGCTTTCTTT
TRBV13	TRBJ2-5	.	18	TRBD1	CASSLAHAGDRAQETQYF	TGTGCCAGCAGCTTAGCCCACGCCGGGGACAGGGCACAAGAGACCCAGTACTTC
TRBV4-1	TRBJ2-7	.	15	TRBD1	CASSQITGQGYEQYF	TGCGCCAGCAGCCAAATCACGGGACAGGGCTACGAGCAGTACTTC
TRBV6-5	TRBJ2-1	.	15	.	CASSYSELRGNEQFF	TGTGCCAGCAGTTACAGCGAGCTTCGAGGGAATGAGCAGTTCTTC
TRBV7-8	TRBJ2-3	many	16	.	CASSLGNGGSTDTQYF	TGTGCCAGCAGCTTAGGAAATGGCGGAAGCACAGATACGCAGTATTTT
TRBV24-1	TRBJ1-5	few	14	.	CATSDHRLAQPQHF	TGTGCCACCAGTGATCACAGGCTTGCACAGCCCCAGCATTTT
TRBV3-1	TRBJ2-7	.	12	.	CASSQEFYEQYF	TGTGCCAGCAGCCAAGAATTCTACGAGCAGTACTTC
TRBV6-5	TRBJ2-5	.	12	.	CASRTTQAELYF	TGTGCCAGCAGGACGACCCAGGCTGAGCTGTACTTC
TRBV27	TRBJ2-6	few	14	.	CASSTGSGANVLTF	TGTGCCAGCAGTACGGGGAGTGGGGCCAACGTCCTGACTTTC
TRBV7-8	TRBJ1-2	few	15	.	CASSYLPGANYGYTF	TGTGCCAGCAGCTATCTCCCAGGGGCTAACTATGGCTACACCTTC
TRBV28	TRBJ2-7	.	17	TRBD2	CASSLQGTSGGSYEQYF	TGTGCCAGCAGTTTACAGGGGACTAGCGGGGGTTCCTACGAGCAGTACTTC
TRBV11-2	TRBJ2-5	few	15	.	CASSLVTSRKETQYF	TGTGCCAGCAGCTTAGTAACTAGCAGAAAAGAGACCCAGTACTTC
TRBV5-3	TRBJ2-1	.	15	.	CARSCTAGRDNEQLF	TGTGCCAGAAGCTGCACAGCGGGAAGGGACAATGAGCAGCTCTTC
TRBV7-6	TRBJ2-1	many	14	TRBD2	CASSSSGSVGEQFF	TGTGCCAGCAGCTCAAGCGGGAGCGTGGGTGAGCAGTTCTTC
TRBV7-6	TRBJ2-3	.	17	TRBD2	CAGSLRTSGRATDTQYF	TGTGCCGGCAGCTTAAGAACTAGCGGGAGGGCTACAGATACGCAGTATTTT
TRBV28	TRBJ2-4	many	14	TRBD1	CASNPLQGADIQYF	TGTGCCAGCAACCCATTACAGGGGGCGGACATTCAGTACTTC
TRBV15	TRBJ2-3	.	13	.	CATSAGYTDTQYF	TGTGCCACCAGCGCGGGATACACAGATACGCAGTATTTT
TRBV3-1	TRBJ1-1	many	13	.	CASSPGGWNEAFF	TGTGCCAGCAGCCCCGGAGGATGGAATGAAGCTTTCTTT
TRBV14	TRBJ2-2	many	14	.	CASSPDIYTGELFF	TGTGCCAGCAGCCCGGACATTTACACCGGGGAGCTGTTTTTT
TRBV4-3	TRBJ2-7	many	15	TRBD2	CASSPVAGADYEQYF	TGCGCCAGCAGCCCGGTAGCGGGAGCGGACTACGAGCAGTACTTC
TRBV20-1	TRBJ2-7	.	13	TRBD2	CSARKLADYEQYF	TGCAGTGCTAGGAAACTAGCGGACTACGAGCAGTACTTC
TRBV4-1	TRBJ1-1	.	13	.	CASSQGAITEAIF	TGCGCCAGCAGCCAAGGGGCAATCACTGAAGCTATCTTT
TRBV2	TRBJ2-7	few	13	.	CASTEGGFYEQYF	TGTGCCAGCACCGAGGGGGGGTTCTACGAGCAGTACTTC
TRBV6-6	TRBJ2-7	many	13	.	CASSYVGSYEQYF	TGTGCCAGCAGTTACGTGGGGTCCTACGAGCAGTACTTC